Following are 10 T cell receptor beta chains from one sample sequenced in a study of T cell repertoires in cytomegalovirus infection. These receptors' antigens are unknown. From the reads, TCRdb called clonotypes with MiXCR, one entry per CDR3 protein. The table records approximately 390,000 distinct CDR3 sequences, about 32% of them present only once. This specimen consisted of cultured PBMCs, obtained from culture after CMV antigen stimulation. The receptors were gathered from a human donor in good health (CMV status not recorded). Some clones in this sample may be carry-over from other donors' samples.

The chain has TRBV4-1 and TRBJ2-7, with a possible D match to TRBD1 (6 bases). The CDR3 is 16 amino acids. CDR1 is MGHRA and CDR2 is YSYEKL in the germline V gene. V lost 0 bases and J lost 3, with 15 bases in between. The CDR3 reads CASSQDLQGQSYEQYV. CDR3 nucleotides: TGCGCCAGCAGCCAAGATTTACAGGGTCAAAGCTACGAGCAGTACGTC.

The chain recombines TRBV20-1 with TRBJ2-1; D is possibly TRBD1 or TRBD2 (5 bases each). CDR3 length: 15 amino acids. Deletions cut 3 bases from V and 2 bases from J, with 14 bases between. Germline V gene sequence: CDR1 DFQATT, CDR2 SNEGSKA (reference sequence). The CDR3 is CSARAGEGTYNEQFF. CDR3 nucleotides: TGCAGTGCTAGGGCGGGCGAGGGGACCTACAATGAGCAGTTCTTC.

This clonotype was recorded at least ten times. The chain carries TRBV6-6 and TRBJ1-4; D call uncertain. Trimming took off 5 bases at V and 2 bases at J, with 21 bases between the two ends. Germline V CDR1 and CDR2: MNHNY, SVGAGI (reference sequence). The CDR3 has 18 residues. CDR3 residues: CASSGGGPSGGTNEKLFF. In nucleotides, the CDR3 is TGTGCCAGCAGTGGCGGCGGACCCTCCGGAGGGACTAATGAAAAACTGTTTTTT.

This clonotype was found a few times. Here the CDR3 DNA reads TGTGCCAGCAGCTTAGCGTCCGGACCCGAGCAGTACTTC. It codes for CASSLASGPEQYF. This chain connects TRBV7-2 to TRBJ2-7; D not resolved. With 0 bases removed from V and 6 bases from J, the gap between germline ends came to 9 bases. The CDR3 sequence is 13 residues long. Per germline, CDR1 SGHTA and CDR2 FQGNSA. The full variable domain, in which reference TRBV7-2 and TRBJ2-7 provide the parts outside the CDR3, is GAGVSQSPSNKVTEKGKDVELRCDPISGHTALYWYRQSLGQGLEFLIYFQGNSAPDKSGLPSDRFSAERTGGSVSTLTIQRTQQEDSAVYLCASSLASGPEQYFGPGTRLTVT.

This clonotype was seen many times. The chain recombines TRBV7-2 with TRBJ2-3; no clear D gene. Trimming stripped 1 base from V and 4 bases from J, with 12 bases between. The CDR3 runs to 15 residues. Germline-derived CDR1 and CDR2 are SGHTA and FQGNSA. DNA of the CDR3: TGTGCCAGCAGCTTAGGGTTTCGGGCCCCAGATACGCAGTATTTT. Encoded protein: CASSLGFRAPDTQYF.

This clonotype appeared many times. The J gene is TRBJ2-5, the V gene TRBV2; D is unresolved. Trimming pared 6 bases from V and 3 bases from J, leaving 8 bases between. This CDR3 comprises 12 residues. Germline V gives CDR1 SNHLY, CDR2 FYNNEI. CDR3 bases: TGTGCCAGCAGCAGACGTGAAGAGACCCAGTACTTC. This codes for CASSRREETQYF.

The chain's CDR3 is CSAPDRRTSYNSPLHF. CDR3 sequence (DNA): TGCAGTGCTCCGGACAGGCGGACCTCCTATAATTCACCCCTCCACTTT. V gene TRBV20-1 combines with J gene TRBJ1-6; 7 bases are shared with TRBD1. This CDR3 has 16 residues. J gave up 0 bases and V 5 bases, and 7 bases lay outside the gene matches. Germline V gene sequence: CDR1 DFQATT, CDR2 SNEGSKA (reference sequence).

This chain joins TRBV28 and TRBJ1-2; 9 bases agree with TRBD1. Germline CDR1 reads MDHEN; CDR2 reads SYDVKM. J gave up 3 bases and V 5 bases, and 7 bases lay outside the gene matches. There are 15 residues in the CDR3. CDR3 region: CASSTRTGDDYGYTF. The CDR3 coding sequence is TGTGCCAGCAGTACCCGGACAGGGGACGACTATGGCTACACCTTC.

This clonotype occurred a few times. The rearrangement joins TRBV20-1 to TRBJ2-3, with TRBD2 matching 9 bases. CDR1 and CDR2 from the germline V gene are DFQATT and SNEGSKA (reference sequence). This CDR3 comprises 15 residues. The trim removed 6 bases at V and 2 bases at J, leaving 9 bases unmatched. CDR3 nucleotide sequence: TGCAGTGCAGCCCGACTAGCGGTTATCACAGATACGCAGTATTTT. Protein: CSAARLAVITDTQYF.

This clonotype was counted at least ten times. The chain carries TRBV7-8 and TRBJ2-5; TRBD1 matches at 7 bases. Trimming removed 8 bases from V and 1 base from J; junction bases left unmatched: 19. Germline V gene data show CDR1 as SGHVS and CDR2 as FQNEAQ. This CDR3 is built from 18 residues. CDR3 nucleotides: TGTGCCAGCGGGCCTTGGAACAGGGGACAGCAGTCCCAAGAGACCCAGTACTTC. Amino acids: CASGPWNRGQQSQETQYF.